This TCR beta chain was found in a study of radiotherapy plus CTLA-4 blockade in lung cancer. On the study more broadly: Objective responses were documented in 15% to 20% of patients, with disease control in around 31%.

Clones were sequenced by immunoSEQ multiplex PCR, and TCRdb holds only the in-frame ones, with some missing. The sample holds roughly 100,000 clones, more than 75% seen once. In chemo-refractory metastatic non-small-cell lung cancer, patients got ipilimumab CTLA-4 blockade together with focal radiation. Material: peripheral blood, obtained from a patient treated with radiotherapy plus ipilimumab. The TCR comes from a human donor with non-small cell lung cancer that progressed on radiotherapy plus ipilimumab. Some clones in this sample may be carry-over from other donors' samples.

The CDR3 bases are TGCGCCAGCAGCCTCGGGACAGGCGGAGACAAGAGCACAGATACGCAGTATTTT. Residues: CASSLGTGGDKSTDTQYF. The chain is built from TRBV4-3 and TRBJ2-3; 8 bases match TRBD1. V shed 4 bases, J shed 0 bases, and the junction held 12 bases outside the gene matches. Per germline, CDR1 LGHNA and CDR2 YSLEER. The length of the CDR3 is 18 residues.